One sample yielded the 8 T cell receptor beta chains listed below, sequenced in a study of T cells after yellow fever vaccination. A single record per CDR3 protein comes from TCRdb applying MiXCR to the 5' RACE reads. The data show tens of thousands of distinct CDR3 sequences, almost 8% seen once. The material was CD8+ T cells sorted from PBMCs, obtained on the day of the yellow fever booster vaccination. The receptors were sampled from a man between 25 and 39 years old who received the YFV17D yellow fever vaccine.

For this clonotype: An end of the junction does not agree with germline; a read error may underlie this. The rearrangement joins TRBV19 to TRBJ2-7, with TRBD1 matching 8 bases. This CDR3 spans 14 amino acids. Germline CDR1 is LNHDA and CDR2 is SQIVND (reference sequence). The CDR3 spells CTSSLTGGLVEQYF. The CDR3 DNA is TGTACCAGTAGTCTTACAGGGGGATTGGTCGAGCAGTACTTC.

The V and J genes are TRBV12-3 or TRBV12-4 and TRBJ1-2; a weak D match, TRBD1 (5 bases). The V and J ends lost 1 base and 4 bases respectively, with 10 bases between them. The CDR3 sequence is 14 residues long. The CDR3 is CASSLGGLAYGYTF. CDR3 nucleotide sequence: TGTGCCAGCAGTTTAGGGGGCCTGGCCTATGGCTACACCTTC.

This clonotype was observed a handful of times. The chain employs TRBV6-2 or TRBV6-3 and TRBJ2-1; TRBD2 matches 9 bases. Germline V gene sequence: CDR1 MNHEY, CDR2 SVGEGT. The junction had 16 bases not matched to a gene; V was cut back by 6 bases and J by 4 bases. This CDR3 is 18 amino acids long. The CDR3 region is CASSTAGSRLAVYNEQFF. DNA of the CDR3: TGTGCCAGCAGCACAGCGGGGAGTCGACTAGCGGTATACAATGAGCAGTTCTTC.

In this sample, this clonotype turned up a few times. The V call is TRBV7-9, the J call TRBJ2-2, with D unclear. Germline lookup yields CDR1 SEHNR and CDR2 FQNEAQ (reference sequence). The CDR3 has 11 amino acids. Trimming removed 5 bases at V and 10 bases at J, with 8 bases between. DNA for the CDR3: TGTGCCAGCAGCCTCTCCTTGGAGCTGTTTTTT. The encoded protein is CASSLSLELFF.

This clonotype was found many times. This chain joins TRBV7-9 and TRBJ2-7; 9 nucleotides line up with TRBD1. The CDR3 totals 13 residues. The junction had 4 bases not matched to a gene; V was cut back by 5 bases and J by 5 bases. CDR1 and CDR2 from the germline V gene are SEHNR and FQNEAQ (reference sequence). The chain's CDR3 is CASSAGQGDEQYF. The CDR3 DNA reads as TGTGCCAGCAGCGCGGGACAGGGCGACGAGCAGTACTTC.

This clonotype was seen at least ten times. The chain joins TRBV7-2 to TRBJ2-7; 13 bases agree with TRBD2. V shed 8 bases and J 3 bases; nucleotides not matched to a gene: 4. The CDR3 runs to 14 residues. The germline CDR1 and CDR2 sequences are SGHTA and FQGNSA. The CDR3: CASAGTSGNYEQYF. The CDR3 bases are TGTGCCAGCGCCGGGACTAGCGGGAACTACGAGCAGTACTTC. Drawing the rest from reference TRBV7-2 and TRBJ2-7, the complete variable domain is GAGVSQSPSNKVTEKGKDVELRCDPISGHTALYWYRQSLGQGLEFLIYFQGNSAPDKSGLPSDRFSAERTGGSVSTLTIQRTQQEDSAVYLCASAGTSGNYEQYFGPGTRLTVT.

There are many counts of this clonotype. The chain carries TRBV12-3 or TRBV12-4 and TRBJ2-2; D gene ambiguous. This CDR3 region has 11 residues. Trimming stripped 5 bases from V and 2 bases from J, with 0 bases between. The CDR3 region has the DNA TGTGCCAGCAGTAACACCGGGGAGCTGTTTTTT. Protein: CASSNTGELFF.

V and J are TRBV10-2 and TRBJ2-1; 8 nucleotides line up with TRBD1. CDR1 and CDR2 (germline): WSHSY, SAAADI. The CDR3 totals 14 residues. V lost 10 bases to trimming and J lost 6 bases; unmatched junction nucleotides: 11. This CDR3 is CAIHFSGGPNEQFF. The CDR3 region has the DNA TGCGCCATCCACTTTTCAGGGGGCCCCAATGAGCAGTTCTTC.